Listed here is a single T cell receptor beta chain. Its antigen specificity is not known. Per-base qualities were not stored, and no clone one base away is much larger. The sample originates from a study of T cell responses to AZD1222 COVID-19 vaccine (dated by TCRdb to the early 2020s). In terms of the full investigation: AZD1222 recipients given second doses at about 4 weeks or at about 12 weeks were pooled, since spike-specific TCR depth and breadth were not found to differ between the two schedules. A total of approximately 250 trial participants underwent TCR sequencing, of whom 207 had received two doses of AZD1222 and about 25 had received two doses of the MenACWY control vaccine. Trial participants were enrolled by age into 18-55, 56-69 and 70-plus year subgroups, with roughly 160, 29 and 62 TCR-sequenced participants respectively. What the research found in general, with its limitations: The 56-69-year group was small, and its depth increase did not reach significance, likely because of low power. Conclusions about previously exposed vaccinees are limited because only six or seven AZD1222 recipients were SARS-CoV-2 seropositive at baseline. Nearly half of unique spike-specific TCRs reportedly recognized epitopes outside regions mutated in the B.1.351 and B.1.1.7 variants. After two AZD1222 doses, spike-specific TCR breadth and depth were significantly higher than at day 0 and than in MenACWY recipients. Participants were mostly white British, with more females than males. The authors suggested clonal diversity may have been underestimated. The whole spike protein was spanned by vaccine-associated CD4 TCRs, and dominant responses were seen in regions 160-218 and 743-854. No day 14 peak-response samples were available, so repertoires were characterized only after the peak T cell response.

The CDR3 regions of human TCRbeta chains were analyzed by immunosequencing. From the authors' description of their analysis: Repertoire TCRs were matched against a reference library of SARS-CoV-2-specific TCRs generated with the MIRA antigen-specificity platform. Breadth was defined as the fraction of unique TCRs that were SARS-CoV-2-associated. Depth was defined as the fraction of total T cells that were SARS-CoV-2-associated. Using the MIRA data, each spike-specific TCR was mapped to the spike region that the TCR reacts to and placed in a CD4 or CD8 class. Log10-transformed breadth and depth values were compared by one-way ANOVA with Sidak's multiple comparisons tests. The immuneACCESS repertoire file appears here via TCRdb, limited to in-frame rearrangements. These files lack a portion of the clones; in checked studies, under half of the deficit traces to unresolved V genes, and the cause of the others is not known. Clone size and the V and J calls come from that table; the DNA yielded D and trimming. A total of about 92,000 clones appear in this sample, about 90% of them only once. In total, the top ten clones hold roughly 7.5% of the sample.

In light of the paper, this sample's time point label describes: baseline before first vaccination. Vaccinee samples were obtained from the UK trials COV001 and COV002, which included a single-blind randomized controlled phase 2/3 trial of AZD1222 (ChAdOx1 nCoV-19) in healthy adults. For TCRbeta chain sequencing, PBMC samples from trial participants were taken at day 0 and at day 28 after the second dose. The material was peripheral blood, obtained on day 0 of AZD1222 vaccination. This receptor was obtained from an adult in good health.

The bases are TGTGCCAGCAGCTTAGTAAGGGGGCTGGGTGGAAACACCATATATTTT. The translation is CASSLVRGLGGNTIYF. The chain is made from TRBV7-2 and TRBJ1-3; 7 of the junction bases match TRBD1. The CDR3 holds 16 amino acids from the cysteine to the phenylalanine. The read is trimmed to its CDR3 DNA, 48 bases read in frame from base 1. V is cut back by 1 base and J by 3 bases, with 6 bases in the junction unmatched. From a lookup of the germline V gene, CDR1 and CDR2 are SGHTA and FQGNSA.